This T cell receptor beta chain is from a study of blood T cell repertoires in COVID-19. Study at large: Sites across the United States, Italy and Spain contributed samples from acute and convalescent COVID-19.

This clone occurred once. One end of the junction is discordant with germline, which a read error may explain. Authors' data handling: Scientists estimated how many nucleated cells there were by amplifying reference gene primers. The assay was immunoSEQ multiplex PCR, and TCRdb's table has in-frame clones only and misses some. From that table come the V and J calls and clone size; the DNA was used to work out D and trimming. This table holds over 200,000 clones, approximately 89% found once. CDR3 size: 19 residues. Per the germline V gene, CDR1 is MNHEY and CDR2 is SMNVEV (reference sequence). This TCR was sampled from a woman aged 25-40 years who had been exposed to COVID-19. The sequencing sample was made of PBMCs or T cells enriched from blood (not recorded which). The chain is built from TRBV27 and TRBJ1-5, with TRBD1 identical over 9 bases. CDR3 sequence: CARSFTQDRGGLSNQPQHF. Here the CDR3 DNA reads TGTGCCAGAAGTTTTACCCAGGACAGGGGAGGGTTGAGCAATCAGCCCCAGCATTTT.